Below are 10 T cell receptor beta chains sequenced from a single sample in a study of tumor-infiltrating lymphocytes in primary liver carcinoma. Without any cell sorting, roughly 20-32 mg of bulk tissue yielded co-extracted RNA and DNA. With about 470 ng total RNA as template and a constant-region primer, TCR beta cDNA was made. Slightly modified ARM-PCR, run as three nested multiplex PCR rounds, produced the TCR beta libraries. TRBV1-TRBV30 forward primers paired with a C-beta reverse primer were used in the first two PCR rounds, which ran approximately 11 cycles each. TCRdb called the multiplex PCR reads again in MiXCR, with one record for every CDR3 protein. The sample includes approximately 99,000 distinct CDR3 sequences, approximately 71% seen only once; the top ten take 7.5% to 10%. Sequencing was done on a sample of liver tumor tissue from sampling region 5. Sample subset: tumor region T5, tumor centre. The receptor set was obtained from a woman aged 55-69 years with primary liver carcinoma and hepatitis B virus infection.

For this clonotype: The junction departs from germline at one end; a sequencing error may be responsible. This chain uses TRBV11-2 with TRBJ2-2; 8 nucleotides match TRBD1. The V gene's germline CDR1 is SGHAT and CDR2 FQNNGV. CDR3 length equals 17 residues. This chain's CDR3 is CASSPLPGQGGTGELLF. DNA of the CDR3: TGTGCCAGCAGCCCCCTTCCCGGACAGGGCGGTACCGGGGAGCTGCTTTTT.

This clonotype has ten or more counts. The chain is built from TRBV14 and TRBJ2-7; TRBD1 is a possible D gene (5 bases). This CDR3 spans 12 amino acids. V was trimmed by 4 bases and J by 5 bases, leaving 9 bases between them. Germline CDR1 SGHDN, CDR2 FVKESK. CDR3: CASSPGRDEQYF. The CDR3 DNA follows: TGTGCCAGCAGCCCCGGCAGGGACGAGCAGTACTTC.

Comments on this clonotype: In this CDR3 the conserved last residue, phenylalanine or tryptophan, is missing, so a read error is likely. The chain carries TRBV7-8 and TRBJ2-6; 8 nucleotides align to TRBD2. CDR3 length: 17 amino acids. Germline CDR1 and CDR2: SGHVS and FQNEAQ. Unmatched junction bases numbered 13, after V lost 10 bases and J lost 2 bases. The CDR3 coding sequence is TGTGCCAACAGTATTAGCGGGGCCAGGCCTGGGGCCAACGTCCTGACTCTC. Translated, it gives CANSISGARPGANVLTL.

This clonotype has a single count. Possible read error: a much larger clone is one base away. The CDR3 DNA is TGTACCAGCAGCCAAGGGGGCGCGGGGCCCCAGCATTTT. Amino acids: CTSSQGGAGPQHF. This rearrangement joins TRBV14 to TRBJ1-5, with 7 bases fitting TRBD1. This CDR3 contains 13 residues. Germline V gene data show CDR1 as SGHDN and CDR2 as FVKESK.

Only a few counts were recorded for this clonotype. One end of the junction is discordant with germline, which a read error may explain. J is TRBJ1-2 and V is TRBV11-2; TRBD1 matches at 7 bases. Per the germline V gene, CDR1 is SGHAT and CDR2 is FQNNGV. The CDR3 has 15 amino acids. CDR3 in amino acids: CANSLTSGQLYGYTF. In DNA form, the CDR3 reads TGTGCCAACAGCTTGACTTCGGGACAGCTCTATGGCTACACCTTC.

In the case of this clonotype: Since the CDR3 does not end with the conserved phenylalanine or tryptophan, this likely comes from a read error. The DNA is omitted, as the CDR3 cannot be located on it reliably, and the CDR3 follows TCRdb's listing. This chain links TRBV6-1 with TRBJ1-1; TRBD1 is the table's D call, not checked against the DNA. Germline assignment: CDR1 MNHNS and CDR2 SASEGT. The CDR3 contains 17 residues when both ends are counted. The CDR3 is CASSLGQARAEGTEAFA.

Details on this clonotype: A read error is possible here, since a much larger clone lies one base away. The genes are TRBV5-6 and TRBJ1-5; 7 bases are shared with TRBD1. CDR1 and CDR2 from the germline V gene are SGHDT and YYEEEE. The CDR3 runs 14 residues. The DNA for the CDR3 is TGTGCCAGCAGCTGGGGAGGGGGCTTACAGCCCCAGAATTTT. Protein product: CASSWGGGLQPQNF.

Worth noting for this clonotype: A much larger clone differs by one base, so this may be a read error. This chain links TRBV29-1 with TRBJ2-3; TRBD2 might be the D (6 bases). Trimming took off 2 bases at V and 6 bases at J, with 24 bases between the two ends. The CDR3 has 17 amino acids. Germline V gene data show CDR1 as SQVTM and CDR2 as ANQGSEA. The CDR3 DNA follows: TGCAGCGTTGAATGGGCCGGTGTAGCGGACCTGGTGGATACGCAGTATTTT. Protein product: CSVEWAGVADLVDTQYF.

The sample holds many counts of this clonotype. This CDR3 reads CASSYHGQGAYEQYF. The CDR3 DNA sequence: TGTGCCAGCAGTTATCACGGACAGGGGGCCTACGAGCAGTACTTC. V is TRBV6-5 and J is TRBJ2-7; 10 bases align to TRBD1. CDR1 and CDR2 from the germline V gene are MNHEY and SVGAGI. J was trimmed by 2 bases and V by 3 bases; bases with no gene match: 4. The CDR3 runs 15 residues.

Notes on this clonotype: The germline gene is not matched at one end of the junction; a read error may be the cause. The chain is built from TRBV11-2 and TRBJ1-2, with D unclear. The CDR3 covers 14 residues. Germline lookup yields CDR1 SGHAT and CDR2 FQNNGV. This CDR3 reads CASSLGWANYGYIF. The CDR3 DNA is TGTGCCAGCAGCTTAGGTTGGGCTAACTATGGCTACATCTTC.